This T cell receptor beta chain comes out of a study of shared T cell receptors in the human thymus. The CDR3 runs 16 residues. V trimming: 0 bases; J trimming: 6 bases; junction bases outside the gene matches: 9. CDR1 SGDLS and CDR2 YYNGEE come from the germline V gene. Assay used: immunoSEQ multiplex PCR; TCRdb lists only in-frame clones, some missing. The sample has under 850,000 clones; 85% to 90% are singletons. Separately, the same data were catalogued under a study of human thymus T cells. That source reports: Resections that were taken during corrective heart surgery supplied the thymus tissue. It looked as if thymic and blood repertoires used V and J genes in a biased way.

The specimen sequenced was thymocytes. The chain employs TRBV9 and TRBJ2-3, with TRBD2 matching over 8 bases. This clonotype originated in a boy under two years old with a congenital heart defect. The CDR3 here is CASSVGNGRGGDTQYF. The CDR3 DNA sequence: TGTGCCAGCAGCGTAGGTAACGGGAGGGGCGGGGATACGCAGTATTTT.